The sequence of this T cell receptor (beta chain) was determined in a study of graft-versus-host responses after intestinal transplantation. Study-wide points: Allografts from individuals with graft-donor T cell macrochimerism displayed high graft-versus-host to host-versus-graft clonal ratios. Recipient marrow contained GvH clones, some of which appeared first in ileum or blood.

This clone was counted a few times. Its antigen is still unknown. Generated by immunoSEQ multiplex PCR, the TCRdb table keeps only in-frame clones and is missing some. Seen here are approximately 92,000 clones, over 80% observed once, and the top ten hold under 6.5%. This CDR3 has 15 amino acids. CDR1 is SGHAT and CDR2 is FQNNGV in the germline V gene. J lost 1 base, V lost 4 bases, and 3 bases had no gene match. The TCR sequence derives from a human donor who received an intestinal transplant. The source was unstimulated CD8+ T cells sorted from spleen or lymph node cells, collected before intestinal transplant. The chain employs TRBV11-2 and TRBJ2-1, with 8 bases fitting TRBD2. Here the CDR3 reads CASSSTSDSYNEQFF. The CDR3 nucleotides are TGTGCCAGCAGCTCGACTAGCGATTCCTACAATGAGCAGTTCTTC.